This is a list of T cell receptor beta chains from one sample in a study of shared clonotypes between healthy human individuals. Measured with immunoSEQ multiplex PCR; TCRdb has only the in-frame clones, and not every one. The sample comprises about 680,000 clones, around four fifths of which are singletons, and roughly 1.9% rests with the top ten. Sequencing was done on a sample of memory CD4+ T cells sorted from blood. Receptors originate from a woman in her twenties or thirties in good health. The CDR3 runs from the conserved cysteine through the conserved F or W. The D gene is left open where the match is weak. A row's size may be missing; if present it is once, few, many or a size class.

d_call: .
cdr3_length: 15
clone_size: few
v_call: TRBV27
j_call: TRBJ2-5
cdr3_nt: TGTGCCAGCAGTCAAGCCCTCCGAGGGGGGGAGACCCAGTACTTC
cdr3_aa: CASSQALRGGETQYF

d_call: .
cdr3_length: 13
clone_size: once
v_call: TRBV19
j_call: TRBJ2-3
cdr3_nt: TGTGCCAGTAGGCCCGGGAGTCCAGATACGCAGTATTTT
cdr3_aa: CASRPGSPDTQYF

d_call: .
cdr3_length: 12
clone_size: .
v_call: TRBV11-3
j_call: TRBJ2-1
cdr3_nt: TGTGCCAGCAGTCCCAGCGGGAATGAGCAGTTCTTC
cdr3_aa: CASSPSGNEQFF

d_call: .
cdr3_length: 15
clone_size: .
v_call: TRBV27
j_call: TRBJ2-6
cdr3_nt: TGTGCCAGCAGTCCCCTAGGGTCTGGGGCCAACGTCCTGACTTTC
cdr3_aa: CASSPLGSGANVLTF

d_call: .
cdr3_length: 14
clone_size: .
v_call: TRBV5-1
j_call: TRBJ1-4
cdr3_nt: TGCGCCAGCAGCTCTGGGAGTTTTAATGAAAAACTGTTTTTT
cdr3_aa: CASSSGSFNEKLFF

d_call: TRBD1
cdr3_length: 15
clone_size: .
v_call: TRBV2
j_call: TRBJ1-2
cdr3_nt: TGTGCCAGCAGTGTTGACAGGGGGCGACGCTATGGCTACACCTTC
cdr3_aa: CASSVDRGRRYGYTF

d_call: .
cdr3_length: 16
clone_size: few
v_call: TRBV5-1
j_call: TRBJ1-3
cdr3_nt: TGCGCCAGCAGCTTGAACATCGGGCGCTCTGGAAACACCATATATTTT
cdr3_aa: CASSLNIGRSGNTIYF

d_call: .
cdr3_length: 12
clone_size: .
v_call: TRBV28
j_call: TRBJ2-7
cdr3_nt: TGTGCCAGCAGCGGCGGACTCCTCGAGCAGTACTTC
cdr3_aa: CASSGGLLEQYF

d_call: TRBD2
cdr3_length: 16
clone_size: .
v_call: TRBV5-1
j_call: TRBJ2-1
cdr3_nt: TGCGCCAGCAGCCTAGGGAATGGACTAGCGGGAGATGAGCAGTTCTTC
cdr3_aa: CASSLGNGLAGDEQFF

d_call: .
cdr3_length: 15
clone_size: .
v_call: TRBV7-2
j_call: TRBJ1-3
cdr3_nt: TGTGCCAGCAGCTTAACCCCCACCTCTGGAAACACCATATATTTT
cdr3_aa: CASSLTPTSGNTIYF

d_call: .
cdr3_length: 13
clone_size: .
v_call: TRBV5-1
j_call: TRBJ2-2
cdr3_nt: TGCGCCAGCGAAATGGGGGACACCGGGGAGCTGTTTTTT
cdr3_aa: CASEMGDTGELFF

d_call: .
cdr3_length: 15
clone_size: once
v_call: TRBV7-8
j_call: TRBJ2-6
cdr3_nt: TGTGCCAGCAGCCCGCTAGTCTCTGGGGCCAACGTCCTGACTTTC
cdr3_aa: CASSPLVSGANVLTF

d_call: TRBD1
cdr3_length: 15
clone_size: .
v_call: TRBV5-1
j_call: TRBJ1-1
cdr3_nt: TGCGCCAGCAGCGGGACCGGGACAGGGAGAACTGAAGCTTTCTTT
cdr3_aa: CASSGTGTGRTEAFF

d_call: .
cdr3_length: 15
clone_size: .
v_call: TRBV6-5
j_call: TRBJ2-1
cdr3_nt: TGTGCCAGCAGCGATACTGAGAGCTCCTACAATGAGCAGTTCTTC
cdr3_aa: CASSDTESSYNEQFF